One sample yielded the 31 T cell receptor beta chains listed below, sequenced in a study of cytomegalovirus exposure and HLA in healthy donors. Amplification used 60 Vbeta primers and 13 Jbeta primers. The method was immunoSEQ multiplex PCR; TCRdb's version includes in-frame clones alone and lacks a portion of them. The sample has around 86,000 clones, 75% to 80% seen once. What was sequenced was PBMCs. These receptors all come from a female donor in good health and CMV-seronegative.

This clone was counted between two and nine times. The rearrangement joins TRBV28 to TRBJ1-4; D uncertain. The CDR3 has 11 amino acids. The V end lost 4 bases, the J end lost 11 bases, and 8 bases lay between the germline ends. Germline CDR1 reads MDHEN; CDR2 reads SYDVKM. CDR3 sequence (DNA): TGTGCCAGCAGTTCCCCGAGGAAACTGTTTTTT. Encoded protein: CASSSPRKLFF.

The chain joins TRBV29-1 to TRBJ2-1; 9 bases map to TRBD1. The length of the CDR3 is 14 residues. Germline CDR1 SQVTM, CDR2 ANQGSEA. This CDR3 reads CSVPGQGYYNEQFF. The CDR3 DNA sequence: TGCAGTGTACCGGGACAGGGTTACTACAATGAGCAGTTCTTC.

This CDR3 reads CSVPGTSGSFADTQYF. CDR3 nucleotides: TGCAGCGTTCCAGGTACTAGCGGGAGTTTCGCAGATACGCAGTATTTT. This sequence joins TRBV29-1 and TRBJ2-3; 11 bases map to TRBD2. The CDR3 has 16 residues. V lost 5 bases to trimming and J lost 4 bases; unmatched junction nucleotides: 11. Germline V lookup: CDR1 SQVTM, CDR2 ANQGSEA.

The rearrangement links TRBV6-1 to TRBJ1-2; tentative D call: TRBD1 (5 bases). V lost 9 bases and J lost 3, with 14 bases in between. This CDR3 is built from 13 residues. Germline CDR1 MNHNS, CDR2 SASEGT. The CDR3 loop reads CASTLRGDYGYTF. CDR3 nucleotide sequence: TGTGCCAGTACTCTTCGGGGGGACTATGGCTACACCTTC.

This clone was counted a single time. This chain connects TRBV29-1 to TRBJ2-3; 13 bases fit TRBD2. Trimming removed 3 bases from V and 1 base from J; junction bases left unmatched: 1. This CDR3 is 15 amino acids long. Germline assignment: CDR1 SQVTM and CDR2 ANQGSEA. The CDR3 loop is CSVDGTSGGTDTQYF. The CDR3 nucleotides are TGCAGCGTTGATGGGACTAGCGGGGGCACAGATACGCAGTATTTT.

The genes are TRBV6-5 and TRBJ2-3; D is possibly TRBD1 (5 bases). The CDR3 has 15 amino acids. The germline V gene has CDR1 MNHEY and CDR2 SVGAGI. The V end lost 2 bases, the J end lost 4 bases, and 13 bases lay between the germline ends. The CDR3 spells CASSYEAGKPDTQYF. The CDR3 DNA reads TGTGCCAGCAGTTACGAGGCAGGGAAGCCAGATACGCAGTATTTT.

V gene TRBV18 combines with J gene TRBJ1-4, with D maybe TRBD1 (5 bases). The CDR3 is made up of 17 amino acids. The V end was cut by 0 bases, the J end by 3 bases, with 14 bases between. Germline V gives CDR1 KGHSH, CDR2 LQKENI. The CDR3 DNA sequence: TGTGCCAGCTCACCACCGTCGGGGACTGGGCCTAATGAAAAACTGTTTTTT. Its translation: CASSPPSGTGPNEKLFF.

This rearrangement joins TRBV4-2 to TRBJ1-1; D possibly corresponds to TRBD1 (5 bases). CDR3 length equals 15 residues. V gave up 1 base and J gave up 1 base, with 10 bases separating them. Per germline, CDR1 LGHNA and CDR2 YNFKEQ. The DNA of the CDR3 is TGTGCCAGCAGCCAAGTAGGACACCCGAACACTGAAGCTTTCTTT. Amino acids: CASSQVGHPNTEAFF.

V and J are TRBV6-1 and TRBJ2-3; TRBD2 agrees at 12 bases. The CDR3 covers 16 residues. The J segment lost 5 bases and the V segment lost 2 bases, leaving 5 bases of the junction unmatched. The V gene's germline CDR1 is MNHNS and CDR2 SASEGT. The CDR3, as DNA: TGTGCCAGCAGTGAATCTAGCGGGAGGGCCGTAGATACGCAGTATTTT. Encoded protein: CASSESSGRAVDTQYF.

The chain is built from TRBV7-9 and TRBJ2-1; D possibly corresponds to TRBD2 (6 bases). The CDR3 length is 14 residues. CDR1 is SEHNR and CDR2 is FQNEAQ in the germline V gene (reference sequence). Between the trimmed V and J ends, which lost 5 bases and 0 bases, there was a span of 8 bases. DNA of the CDR3: TGTGCCAGCAGCGCCGGGAGCTCCTACAATGAGCAGTTCTTC. Its translation is CASSAGSSYNEQFF.

The chain couples TRBV5-6 to TRBJ2-7; TRBD1 matches 8 bases. The germline CDR1 and CDR2 sequences are SGHDT and YYEEEE. The V gene end was trimmed by 4 bases and the J gene end by 1 base; junction bases not matched to a gene: 7. The CDR3 extends over 15 amino acids. The CDR3 DNA reads TGTGCCAGCAGCATAGTCAGGGGGCCTTCCTACGAGCAGTACTTC. Its translation is CASSIVRGPSYEQYF. The variable domain in full, completed from reference TRBV5-6 and TRBJ2-7, reads DAGVTQSPTHLIKTRGQQVTLRCSPKSGHDTVSWYQQALGQGPQFIFQYYEEEERQRGNFPDRFSGHQFPNYSSELNVNALLLGDSALYLCASSIVRGPSYEQYFGPGTRLTVT.

The rearrangement joins TRBV25-1 to TRBJ1-5; 7 bases fit TRBD1. The CDR3 extends over 16 amino acids. Losses at the gene ends were 3 bases for V and 11 bases for J; bases not matched to a gene: 16. Germline lookup yields CDR1 MGHDK and CDR2 SYGVNS. The CDR3, as DNA: TGTGCCAGCAGTGAGGGATGGACAGGTGAATCAGGAACCCAGCATTTT. Protein product: CASSEGWTGESGTQHF.

This clone was observed a single time. The CDR3 coding sequence is TGTGCCAGTAGTATAGGGCCAGGGGGACAAGAGACCCAGTACTTC. It translates to CASSIGPGGQETQYF. This sequence joins TRBV19 and TRBJ2-5; 7 nucleotides match TRBD1. The junction had 4 bases not matched to a gene; V was cut back by 1 base and J by 2 bases. Per germline, CDR1 LNHDA and CDR2 SQIVND (reference sequence). This CDR3 is built from 15 residues.

The V gene is TRBV10-1, the J gene TRBJ1-1; D may be TRBD1 (6 bases). CDR1 and CDR2 from the germline V gene are WNHNN and SYGVQD (reference sequence). This CDR3 spans 15 amino acids. V was trimmed by 3 bases and J by 1 base, leaving 12 bases between them. CDR3 protein: CASSEPGRGNTEAFF. The CDR3 coding sequence is TGCGCCAGCAGTGAACCGGGCAGGGGGAACACTGAAGCTTTCTTT.

The table lists this clone with a few counts. CDR3 region: CATSRGQGVQPQHF. CDR3 nucleotide sequence: TGTGCCACCAGCAGAGGACAGGGGGTTCAGCCCCAGCATTTT. The chain is built from TRBV15 and TRBJ1-5; TRBD1 matches 9 bases. The CDR3 is 14 amino acids. J gave up 6 bases and V 1 base, and 1 base lay outside the gene matches. Germline V gene lookup returns CDR1 LNHNV and CDR2 YYDKDF (reference sequence).

The sample holds one count of this clone. V usage is TRBV9 and J usage is TRBJ1-1; tentatively, D is TRBD1 (6 bases). The CDR3 runs to 14 residues. Germline values: CDR1 SGDLS, CDR2 YYNGEE. V lost 4 bases and J lost 4, with 14 bases in between. DNA for the CDR3: TGTGCCAGCAGCCTGTTGGGGGCTGGCACTGAAGCTTTCTTT. Its protein product is CASSLLGAGTEAFF.

This rearrangement joins TRBV5-1 to TRBJ2-5; perhaps TRBD2 as D (5 bases). V lost 3 bases and J lost 5, with 14 bases in between. CDR3 size: 14 residues. Per germline, CDR1 SGHRS and CDR2 YFSETQ. CDR3 loop: CASSSGSGRETQYF. CDR3 DNA sequence: TGCGCCAGCAGCTCGGGGTCAGGACGGGAGACCCAGTACTTC.

Only one count was recorded for this clone. In nucleotides, the CDR3 is TGTGCCAGCAGTTACTCAGGCGGTAACTATGGCTACACCTTC. Residues: CASSYSGGNYGYTF. The chain uses TRBV6-5 and TRBJ1-2; no reliable D call. The V and J ends lost 0 bases and 1 base respectively, with 6 bases between them. CDR3 length: 14 amino acids. Germline V gene sequence: CDR1 MNHEY, CDR2 SVGAGI.

This chain connects TRBV4-1 to TRBJ1-5; 7 positions match TRBD1. Germline values: CDR1 MGHRA, CDR2 YSYEKL. Unmatched junction bases numbered 12, after V lost 4 bases and J lost 3 bases. The CDR3 length is 17 residues. CDR3 loop: CASSRGTGTDFNQPQHF. CDR3 bases: TGCGCCAGCAGCCGAGGGACCGGGACAGACTTCAATCAGCCCCAGCATTTT.

This rearrangement joins TRBV4-2 to TRBJ2-3; 9 nucleotides match TRBD1. J gave up 6 bases and V 4 bases, and 8 bases lay outside the gene matches. The CDR3 sequence is 15 residues long. Germline V gene lookup returns CDR1 LGHNA and CDR2 YNFKEQ. CDR3: CASSPWTGEEDTQYF. As DNA, the CDR3 is TGTGCCAGCAGCCCGTGGACAGGGGAGGAGGATACGCAGTATTTT.

The V call is TRBV30, the J call TRBJ2-1, with a tentative D call TRBD1 (6 bases). This CDR3 region has 12 residues. V gave up 1 base and J gave up 9 bases, with 10 bases separating them. Germline V gene data show CDR1 as GTSNPN and CDR2 as SVGIG (reference sequence). The CDR3, as DNA: TGTGCCTGGAGTGACACAGGGAGTGAGCAGTTCTTC. Translating it yields CAWSDTGSEQFF.

The chain combines TRBV19 with TRBJ1-5; 7 bases are shared with TRBD1. CDR3 length equals 18 residues. Germline V lookup: CDR1 LNHDA, CDR2 SQIVND (reference sequence). The V gene end was trimmed by 8 bases and the J gene end by 2 bases; junction bases not matched to a gene: 18. The CDR3 spells CASGSYRGRDVGNQPQHF. The DNA of the CDR3 is TGTGCCAGTGGTTCTTACAGGGGACGGGATGTGGGCAATCAGCCCCAGCATTTT.

The chain has TRBV7-3 and TRBJ1-1; the D is unclear. This CDR3 is built from 15 residues. Germline V lookup: CDR1 SGHTA, CDR2 FQGTGA. V was clipped by 0 bases and J by 1 base, with 9 bases between them. The CDR3 DNA reads TGTGCCAGCAGCTTAACGGGCCCCACGAACACTGAAGCTTTCTTT. It yields the protein CASSLTGPTNTEAFF.

V is TRBV19 and J is TRBJ2-2; no definite D call. This CDR3 region has 14 residues. The ends were cut back, 5 bases at V and 6 bases at J, with 13 bases in the middle. In germline, CDR1 is LNHDA, CDR2 SQIVND (reference sequence). The CDR3 sequence is CASSEANSPGELFF. The CDR3 nucleotides read TGTGCCAGTAGTGAAGCGAACTCCCCCGGGGAGCTGTTTTTT.

V and J are TRBV12-5 and TRBJ2-1, with 10 bases aligning to TRBD2. V was clipped by 3 bases and J by 8 bases; unmatched bases: 7. The CDR3 length is 15 residues. Per the germline V gene, CDR1 is LGHNT and CDR2 is FRNRAP. This chain's CDR3 is CASGFLLAGTHEQFF. In DNA, the CDR3 is TGTGCTAGTGGTTTTTTACTAGCGGGAACGCATGAGCAGTTCTTC.

The J gene is TRBJ2-2, the V gene TRBV5-4, with a weak D call TRBD2 (6 bases). V was cut by 5 bases and J by 1 base, with 18 bases left in between. There are 17 residues in the CDR3. Germline lookup yields CDR1 SGHNT and CDR2 YYREEE (reference sequence). Here the CDR3 reads CASSSRVAEENTGELFF. The CDR3 coding sequence is TGTGCCAGCAGTTCCAGGGTAGCGGAGGAGAACACCGGGGAGCTGTTTTTT.

The chain employs TRBV27 and TRBJ1-1; perhaps TRBD1 as D (6 bases). The CDR3 covers 15 residues. Trimming pared 3 bases from V and 4 bases from J, leaving 15 bases between. Germline V lookup: CDR1 MNHEY, CDR2 SMNVEV (reference sequence). DNA of the CDR3: TGTGCCAGCAGTTTGGCCACGACAGGAGGCACTGAAGCTTTCTTT. It is translated as CASSLATTGGTEAFF.

V is TRBV4-3 and J is TRBJ1-5, with D possibly TRBD1 on 5 matching bases. The CDR3 covers 16 residues. Germline values: CDR1 LGHNA, CDR2 YSLEER. With 0 bases removed from V and 0 bases from J, the gap between germline ends came to 9 bases. The CDR3 reads CASSQDAGNSNQPQHF. CDR3 nucleotide sequence: TGCGCCAGCAGCCAAGATGCAGGGAATAGCAATCAGCCCCAGCATTTT.

With respect to this clone: One junction end does not reproduce the germline sequence, and a read error may be involved. The V call is TRBV9, the J call TRBJ1-1, with 7 bases matching TRBD1. Germline V gives CDR1 SGDLS, CDR2 YYNGEE. This CDR3 is 17 amino acids long. CDR3 nucleotide sequence: TGTGTCAGCAGCGTATCCGTCGAAAGGGGGCTAAGCACTGAAGCTTTCTTT. Encoded protein: CVSSVSVERGLSTEAFF. The entire variable domain, with the rest obtained from reference TRBV9 and TRBJ1-1, is as follows: DSGVTQTPKHLITATGQRVTLRCSPRSGDLSVYWYQQSLDQGLQFLIQYYNGEERAKGNILERFSAQQFPDLHSELNLSSLELGDSALYFCVSSVSVERGLSTEAFFGQGTRLTVV.

The V and J genes are TRBV27 and TRBJ2-1; D unclear. The length of the CDR3 is 13 residues. Germline CDR1 MNHEY, CDR2 SMNVEV (reference sequence). V was pared by 5 bases and J by 9 bases, with 14 bases between. CDR3 in amino acids: CASSPQTKVEQFF. The CDR3 bases are TGTGCCAGCAGTCCCCAAACTAAAGTTGAGCAGTTCTTC.

The rearrangement uses TRBV2 and TRBJ1-5; D unclear. Germline loops: CDR1 SNHLY, CDR2 FYNNEI. V lost 1 base and J 4 bases, leaving 8 bases between the germline ends. The CDR3 loop spans 14 amino acids. This chain's CDR3 is CASSEDSLNQPQHF. CDR3 DNA: TGTGCCAGCAGTGAAGACAGTTTGAATCAGCCCCAGCATTTT. Full variable domain (outside the CDR3, taken from reference TRBV2 and TRBJ1-5): EPEVTQTPSHQVTQMGQEVILRCVPISNHLYFYWYRQILGQKVEFLVSFYNNEISEKSEIFDDQFSVERPDGSNFTLKIRSTKLEDSAMYFCASSEDSLNQPQHFGDGTRLSIL.